The next 30 T cell receptor beta chains were all read from a single sample in a study of chemoradiotherapy in HPV16-positive cancers. The method was immunoSEQ multiplex PCR; TCRdb's version includes in-frame clones alone and lacks a portion of them. The repertoire holds 700 to 900 clones, with roughly 80% as singletons. The sample here was tumor tissue, taken from a patient who underwent chemoradiotherapy. These receptors were collected from a human donor with HPV-associated anogenital cancer.

CDR3 in amino acids: CASSQRGEQFYNEQFF. DNA of the CDR3: TGCGCCAGCAGCCAAAGAGGGGAACAGTTCTACAATGAGCAGTTCTTC. The chain couples TRBV4-1 to TRBJ2-1; D may be TRBD1 or TRBD2 (5 bases each). The germline gives CDR1 MGHRA, CDR2 YSYEKL. Trimming left V 2 bases short and J 3 bases short, with 14 bases between. The CDR3 is made up of 16 amino acids.

The J gene is TRBJ1-2, the V gene TRBV27; the D is unclear. Germline lookup yields CDR1 MNHEY and CDR2 SMNVEV (reference sequence). The V end lost 5 bases, the J end lost 3 bases, and 10 bases lay between the germline ends. The length of the CDR3 is 13 residues. CDR3 loop: CASSVGRYYGYTF. The CDR3 bases are TGTGCCAGCAGTGTCGGACGGTACTATGGCTACACCTTC.

V usage is TRBV5-6 and J usage is TRBJ2-5, with 9 nucleotides matching TRBD1. Germline V lookup: CDR1 SGHDT, CDR2 YYEEEE. The CDR3 sequence is 18 residues long. Germline trimming cut 0 bases from V and 4 bases from J; bases unmatched to any gene: 13. CDR3 bases: TGTGCCAGCAGCTTGGAGGGGACAGGGATTCGTCTCCCAGAGACCCAGTACTTC. It codes for CASSLEGTGIRLPETQYF.

The rearrangement links TRBV15 to TRBJ1-4; maybe TRBD1 (5 bases). Germline loops: CDR1 LNHNV, CDR2 YYDKDF (reference sequence). Trimming stripped 0 bases from V and 5 bases from J, with 7 bases between. This CDR3 spans 14 amino acids. Written as DNA, the CDR3 is TGTGCCACCAGCAGAGAACAGGCCAATGAAAAACTGTTTTTT. This translates into CATSREQANEKLFF.

This clone occurred a few times. The chain employs TRBV30 and TRBJ2-7; D not certain. V was clipped by 0 bases and J by 2 bases, with 8 bases between them. Germline V gene lookup returns CDR1 GTSNPN and CDR2 SVGIG (reference sequence). This CDR3 spans 13 amino acids. Here the CDR3 reads CAWSVSGPYEQYF. As DNA, the CDR3 is TGTGCCTGGAGTGTGTCTGGGCCCTACGAGCAGTACTTC.

This rearrangement joins TRBV9 to TRBJ1-4, with TRBD1 matching 9 bases. The CDR3 spans 17 residues. The V and J ends lost 0 bases and 4 bases, in that order; junction bases with no gene match: 7. Germline V gene data show CDR1 as SGDLS and CDR2 as YYNGEE. CDR3 protein: CASSVESTGGGNEKLFF. The CDR3 nucleotides are TGTGCCAGCAGCGTAGAATCAACAGGGGGCGGTAATGAAAAACTGTTTTTT.

Here the CDR3 DNA reads TGTGCCAGCAGCTTGGGAGGTTCGTCCTACGAGCAGTACTTC. This encodes CASSLGGSSYEQYF. The genes are TRBV5-4 and TRBJ2-7; D not certain. The V and J ends lost 0 bases and 1 base respectively, with 8 bases between them. The CDR3 is 14 residues long. CDR1 and CDR2 from the germline V gene are SGHNT and YYREEE (reference sequence).

The chain couples TRBV10-1 to TRBJ2-1; 14 nucleotides match TRBD2. The CDR3 is made up of 19 amino acids. CDR1 WNHNN and CDR2 SYGVQD come from the germline V gene (reference sequence). V gave up 4 bases and J gave up 0 bases; unmatched junction bases: 8. The CDR3 nucleotides are TGCGCCAGCAGTGGCACCGGACTAGCGGGGGGAAGCTCCTACAATGAGCAGTTCTTC. Its translation is CASSGTGLAGGSSYNEQFF.

V usage is TRBV23-1 and J usage is TRBJ2-2, with D perhaps TRBD1 or TRBD2 (5 bases each). TRBV23-1 is an open reading frame, and its role is uncertain. The V gene lost 0 bases and the J gene lost 5 bases, with 7 bases spanning the gap. The CDR3 totals 14 residues. DNA of the CDR3: TGCGCCAGCAGTCAATCGGGGGTTACCGGGGAGCTGTTTTTT. As protein: CASSQSGVTGELFF.

V gene TRBV11-1 combines with J gene TRBJ1-2; unclear D gene. Germline CDR1 SGHAT, CDR2 FQDESV (reference sequence). V lost 0 bases, J lost 2 bases, and 10 bases lay in between. CDR3 length equals 15 residues. CDR3 amino acids: CASSLAVGGNYGYTF. The CDR3 bases are TGTGCCAGCAGCTTAGCGGTCGGAGGGAACTATGGCTACACCTTC.

CDR3 loop: CASSTGTTTDTQYF. The CDR3 coding sequence is TGTGCCAGTAGCACCGGGACTACCACAGATACGCAGTATTTT. The chain employs TRBV19 and TRBJ2-3, with 7 bases aligning to TRBD2. The CDR3 consists of 14 residues. The germline V gene has CDR1 LNHDA and CDR2 SQIVND (reference sequence). With V trimmed by 6 bases and J by 2 bases, 5 bases remained unmatched.

The table lists this clone with a few counts. The CDR3 reads CSVESNAYEQYF. CDR3 DNA sequence: TGCAGCGTTGAAAGCAACGCCTACGAGCAGTACTTC. This chain connects TRBV29-1 to TRBJ2-7; D remains unclear. Germline lookup yields CDR1 SQVTM and CDR2 ANQGSEA. Trimming removed 2 bases from V and 2 bases from J, with 7 bases in between. The CDR3 covers 12 residues.

The chain recombines TRBV19 with TRBJ2-1, with a weak D call TRBD1 (5 bases). This CDR3 comprises 17 residues. V was cut by 0 bases and J by 4 bases, with 16 bases left in between. Germline V CDR1 and CDR2: LNHDA, SQIVND (reference sequence). DNA of the CDR3: TGTGCCAGTAGTATAGAGGCCCTAAGGGGCGTGTACAATGAGCAGTTCTTC. It translates to CASSIEALRGVYNEQFF.

The CDR3 DNA reads as TGTGCCAGCAGCGTACTAGCGGGAGGCCCGAATGAGCAGTTCTTC. Its protein is CASSVLAGGPNEQFF. V is TRBV9 and J is TRBJ2-1, with 11 nucleotides matching TRBD2. The V gene end was trimmed by 1 base and the J gene end by 7 bases; junction bases not matched to a gene: 4. Germline assignment: CDR1 SGDLS and CDR2 YYNGEE. This CDR3 comprises 15 residues.

The V and J genes are TRBV6-1 and TRBJ2-1; TRBD1 might be the D (6 bases). Germline V CDR1 and CDR2: MNHNS, SASEGT. The CDR3 loop spans 12 amino acids. V lost 6 bases, J lost 4 bases, and 7 bases lay in between. CDR3 sequence: CASRGQYNEQFF. Written as DNA, the CDR3 is TGTGCCAGCAGAGGACAGTACAATGAGCAGTTCTTC.

The chain is built from TRBV11-3 and TRBJ2-2; no clear D. Trimming took off 1 base at V and 8 bases at J, with 5 bases between the two ends. The CDR3 runs 12 residues. Germline V gene data show CDR1 as SGHNT and CDR2 as YENEEA. The CDR3 bases are TGTGCCAGCAGCTTAGGAGCGGGGGAGCTGTTTTTT. Amino acid sequence: CASSLGAGELFF. Full variable domain (rest looked up from reference TRBV11-3 and TRBJ2-2): EAGVVQSPRYKIIEKKQPVAFWCNPISGHNTLYWYLQNLGQGPELLIRYENEEAVDDSQLPKDRFSAERLKGVDSTLKIQPAELGDSAVYLCASSLGAGELFFGEGSRLTVL.

The chain employs TRBV25-1 and TRBJ1-1; D is undetermined. Trimming stripped 1 base from V and 3 bases from J, with 6 bases between. Germline CDR1 is MGHDK and CDR2 is SYGVNS. This CDR3 is 13 amino acids long. CDR3 protein: CASSEFQYTEAFF. For the CDR3, the DNA is TGTGCCAGCAGTGAATTCCAGTACACTGAAGCTTTCTTT. Complete variable domain (other parts from reference TRBV25-1 and TRBJ1-1): EADIYQTPRYLVIGTGKKITLECSQTMGHDKMYWYQQDPGMELHLIHYSYGVNSTEKGDLSSESTVSRIRTEHFPLTLESARPSHTSQYLCASSEFQYTEAFFGQGTRLTVV.

The J gene is TRBJ1-6, the V gene TRBV6-4, with D maybe TRBD1 (5 bases). Trimming cost V 0 bases and J 8 bases, with 11 bases left between them. The germline V gene encodes CDR1 MRHNA and CDR2 SNTAGT. This CDR3 region has 15 residues. In DNA, the CDR3 is TGTGCCAGCAGTGACTCGACGGTGGGGGATTCACCCCTCCACTTT. The encoded protein is CASSDSTVGDSPLHF.

The rearrangement joins TRBV5-1 to TRBJ2-1, with TRBD2 identical over 8 bases. Germline V CDR1 and CDR2: SGHRS, YFSETQ. With 0 bases clipped from V and 9 bases from J, the junction kept 5 bases outside the gene matches. CDR3 length: 14 residues. The CDR3 here is CASSLASGLREQFF. CDR3 DNA sequence: TGCGCCAGCAGCTTGGCTAGCGGGTTGCGTGAGCAGTTCTTC.

This rearrangement joins TRBV5-1 to TRBJ2-1; 12 bases are shared with TRBD2. The CDR3 extends over 19 amino acids. CDR1 and CDR2 from the germline V gene are SGHRS and YFSETQ. Germline trimming cut 4 bases from V and 6 bases from J; bases unmatched to any gene: 17. In DNA form, the CDR3 reads TGCGCCAGCAGCGACTACGTGACTAGCGGGGGCCATATCCTCAATGAGCAGTTCTTC. Protein product: CASSDYVTSGGHILNEQFF.

This clone was found a few times. This chain joins TRBV15 and TRBJ1-2; 8 bases match TRBD1. This CDR3 is built from 15 residues. The V and J ends lost 2 bases and 8 bases, in that order; junction bases with no gene match: 10. The V gene's germline CDR1 is LNHNV and CDR2 YYDKDF (reference sequence). CDR3: CATSRSPQGARGYTF. The CDR3 DNA reads TGTGCCACCAGCAGATCTCCCCAGGGGGCGAGAGGCTACACCTTC.

The CDR3 bases are TGTGCCAGCAGGGGGGGGGAAGAGACCCAGTACTTC. This sequence encodes CASRGGEETQYF. V and J are TRBV28 and TRBJ2-5, with 7 bases fitting TRBD2. This CDR3 is built from 12 residues. V lost 6 bases, J lost 3 bases, and 1 base stayed unmatched. Germline V gene data show CDR1 as MDHEN and CDR2 as SYDVKM.

The chain combines TRBV19 with TRBJ1-5; D uncertain. V lost 5 bases, J lost 4 bases, and 12 bases lay in between. The CDR3 contains 14 residues. CDR1 and CDR2 (germline): LNHDA, SQIVND (reference sequence). CDR3 loop: CASSSRSGNQPQHF. The CDR3 DNA reads as TGTGCCAGTAGTTCCCGATCGGGGAATCAGCCCCAGCATTTT.

The chain employs TRBV7-4 and TRBJ1-1, with D unclear. Germline CDR1 SGHVT, CDR2 SQSDAQ. V was clipped by 2 bases and J by 1 base, with 11 bases between them. CDR3 size: 15 residues. The chain's CDR3 is CASSLSQMGNTEAFF. As DNA, the CDR3 is TGTGCCAGCAGCTTATCTCAGATGGGGAACACTGAAGCTTTCTTT.

This chain uses TRBV19 with TRBJ2-2; D unclear. The germline V gene has CDR1 LNHDA and CDR2 SQIVND (reference sequence). Trimming stripped 3 bases from V and 3 bases from J, with 8 bases between. There are 14 residues in the CDR3. The DNA of the CDR3 is TGTGCCAGTAGTATGAACGGAGACACCGGGGAGCTGTTTTTT. Amino acids: CASSMNGDTGELFF.

The chain employs TRBV6-5 and TRBJ1-1; D unresolved. The CDR3 has 12 residues. V was cut by 5 bases and J by 3 bases, with 7 bases left in between. Germline values: CDR1 MNHEY, CDR2 SVGAGI. The CDR3 protein is CASSGPYTEAFF. The CDR3 region has the DNA TGTGCCAGCAGTGGGCCTTACACTGAAGCTTTCTTT.

The chain employs TRBV28 and TRBJ2-3; 9 bases agree with TRBD1. Germline assignment: CDR1 MDHEN and CDR2 SYDVKM. This CDR3 has 16 residues. Trimming cost V 6 bases and J 4 bases; bases outside gene matches: 11. The CDR3 loop is CASSHGGQGLPDTQYF. CDR3 bases: TGTGCCAGCAGCCACGGTGGACAGGGGCTGCCAGATACGCAGTATTTT.

V gene TRBV2 combines with J gene TRBJ1-5; no clear D gene. Looked up from germline, CDR1 is SNHLY and CDR2 is FYNNEI. The ends were cut back, 7 bases at V and 0 bases at J, with 10 bases in the middle. The length of the CDR3 is 14 residues. In DNA form, the CDR3 reads TGTGCCAGCAAGGGCAGGATTAGCAATCAGCCCCAGCATTTT. Translation gives CASKGRISNQPQHF. Together with reference TRBV2 and TRBJ1-5, the CDR3 gives the full variable domain: EPEVTQTPSHQVTQMGQEVILRCVPISNHLYFYWYRQILGQKVEFLVSFYNNEISEKSEIFDDQFSVERPDGSNFTLKIRSTKLEDSAMYFCASKGRISNQPQHFGDGTRLSIL.

V and J are TRBV7-9 and TRBJ1-4; D is possibly TRBD1 (5 bases). Germline CDR1 reads SEHNR; CDR2 reads FQNEAQ (reference sequence). Trimming pared 4 bases from V and 3 bases from J, leaving 15 bases between. This CDR3 region has 16 residues. The CDR3 is CASSSGRGSPNEKLFF. The CDR3 nucleotides are TGTGCCAGCAGCTCCGGGAGGGGTAGCCCTAATGAAAAACTGTTTTTT.

In DNA, the CDR3 is TGTGCCAGCACCTCTGACGGGACTAGCGGAACCCGCACAGATACGCAGTATTTT. Translation gives CASTSDGTSGTRTDTQYF. The gene calls are TRBV9 and TRBJ2-3, with 11 nucleotides matching TRBD2. The CDR3 totals 18 residues. The trim removed 6 bases at V and 1 base at J, leaving 13 bases unmatched. In germline, CDR1 is SGDLS, CDR2 YYNGEE.